A selection of T cell receptor beta chains follows, all from one sample in a study of blood T cell repertoires in COVID-19. Sequencing used immunoSEQ multiplex PCR; TCRdb keeps in-frame clones, though not all of them. The table lists roughly 50,000 clones, about 90% of them singletons. Sequencing used peripheral blood. All receptors come from a man at least 80 years old with acute or convalescent COVID-19. Each CDR3 is given with its conserved first and last residue. D genes are given only for firm matches. Size is stated for part of the rows, as once, few or many counts, or as a class when the clone is expanded.

TRBV7-2	TRBD2	TRBJ2-1	NA	TGTGCCAGCAGCTCCTCCGGGACTAGCGCAAAGGTCGATGAGCAGTTCTTC	CASSSSGTSAKVDEQFF
TRBV2	NA	TRBJ2-2	NA	TGTGCCAGCAGCCAGCTAGTGAGCGGGGAGCTGTTTTTT	CASSQLVSGELFF
TRBV5-1	NA	TRBJ1-1	NA	TGCGCCAGCAGCCCCCGGGCAGGGCCGAACACTGAAGCTTTCTTT	CASSPRAGPNTEAFF
TRBV2	TRBD1	TRBJ1-4	NA	TGTGCCAGCAGTGCCCTGACAGGGGGCAATGAAAAACTGTTTTTT	CASSALTGGNEKLFF
TRBV6-5	NA	TRBJ1-6	NA	TGTGCCAGTGTCCTCCGGGGGGATTCACCCCTCCACTTT	CASVLRGDSPLHF
TRBV2	NA	TRBJ2-7	NA	TGTGCCAGCAGTTTAGACTGGGACTCCTTCGACGAGCAGTACTTC	CASSLDWDSFDEQYF
TRBV19	TRBD1	TRBJ1-2	NA	TGTGCCAGTAGTGGACGGACAGGAGACTATGGCTACACCTTC	CASSGRTGDYGYTF
TRBV6-5	NA	TRBJ2-1	few	TGTGCCAGCACCTCGACAATTGAGCAGTTCTTC	CASTSTIEQFF
TRBV2	NA	TRBJ1-5	few	TGTGCCAGCAATTTCGGAGGGTATCAGCCCCAGCATTTT	CASNFGGYQPQHF
TRBV9	TRBD1	TRBJ1-2	NA	TGTGCCAGCAGCGTACAAGGGTCAGGGGGTGGCTACACCTTC	CASSVQGSGGGYTF
TRBV15	TRBD1	TRBJ1-6	NA	TGTGCCACCAGCAGAGGAGACAGGGTCAATTCACCCCTCCACTTT	CATSRGDRVNSPLHF
TRBV9	TRBD1	TRBJ2-2	NA	TGTGCCAGCAGACCAGACAGGGGGGAGACCGGGGAGCTGTTTTTT	CASRPDRGETGELFF
TRBV7-2	NA	TRBJ1-1	once	TGTGCCAGCAGCTGGTGGGGGGGTCACACTGAAGCTTTCTTT	CASSWWGGHTEAFF
TRBV29-1	NA	TRBJ2-1	NA	TGCAGCGAAAGTACTAGCTCCTACAATGAGCAGTTCTTC	CSESTSSYNEQFF
TRBV24-1	TRBD1	TRBJ1-5	NA	TGTGCCACCAGTGACAGACAGGGTGGGAGCAATCAGCCCCAGCATTTT	CATSDRQGGSNQPQHF
TRBV3-1/TRBV3-2	NA	TRBJ1-2	NA	TGTGCCAGCAGCCAAGATCCCGGGGTCTATGGCTACACCTTC	CASSQDPGVYGYTF
TRBV3-1/TRBV3-2	TRBD2	TRBJ2-1	NA	TGTGCCAGCAGCCAAGTGAAGGGACTAGCGGGTCGAGCCTACAATGAGCAGTTCTTC	CASSQVKGLAGRAYNEQFF
TRBV19	NA	TRBJ1-2	NA	TGTGCCAGTGGTATCACAGGGCCGGGAGGCTACACCTTC	CASGITGPGGYTF
TRBV12-3/TRBV12-4	NA	TRBJ1-4	NA	TGTGCCAGCAGCCGCGGGACGTGGCTGTTTTTT	CASSRGTWLFF
TRBV9	NA	TRBJ1-2	NA	TGTGCCAGCAGCGTTAAACCCAGGGATTATATGCATGGCTACACCTTC	CASSVKPRDYMHGYTF
TRBV29-1	TRBD1	TRBJ2-7	once	TGCAGCGGCTCACAGGGGGTCGGATACGAGCAGTACTTC	CSGSQGVGYEQYF
TRBV6-5	NA	TRBJ2-7	NA	TGTGCCAGCAGTTACTCGGAGACTGATTACGAGCAGTACTTC	CASSYSETDYEQYF
TRBV28	TRBD1	TRBJ2-5	NA	TGTGCCAGCAGTTCCCAACCGACAGGGGCGTTCGAGACCCAGTACTTC	CASSSQPTGAFETQYF
TRBV19	NA	TRBJ1-1	NA	TGTGCCAGTAAGCACAGGCGCAATCCAGGGAACACTGAAGCTTTCTTT	CASKHRRNPGNTEAFF
TRBV3-1/TRBV3-2	TRBD1	TRBJ1-2	NA	TGTGCCAGCAGCCAGAACAGGGGTGGGTATGGCTACACCTTC	CASSQNRGGYGYTF
TRBV2	NA	TRBJ1-5	NA	TGTGCCAGCAGTGAGGAAGGACTTAGCAATCAGCCCCAGCATTTT	CASSEEGLSNQPQHF
TRBV30	NA	TRBJ1-2	NA	TGTGCCTGGAGTGATGGACCCGGGGTTTTGGTCAGAGAGCGAGTCCGAGCTAACTATGGCTACACCTTC	CAWSDGPGVLVRERVRANYGYTF
TRBV2	TRBD1	TRBJ1-2	NA	TGTGCCAGCAGACTGACAGGGTATGGCTACACCTTC	CASRLTGYGYTF
TRBV7-9	NA	TRBJ2-1	NA	TGTGCCAGCAGCTCCCGATCCTACAGAACCGCCGCCGCCATTGAGCAGTTCTTC	CASSSRSYRTAAAIEQFF
TRBV6-5	NA	TRBJ2-3	once	TGTGCCGTCAGGTACCAAGGAACAGATACGCAGTATTTT	CAVRYQGTDTQYF
TRBV28	NA	TRBJ1-6	NA	TGTGCCAGCAGTTTTTTGGCCGGGGAACCCCTCCACTTT	CASSFLAGEPLHF
TRBV24-1	NA	TRBJ2-1	NA	TGTGCCACCAGTGATTCGCGATCCAATGAGCAGTTCTTC	CATSDSRSNEQFF
TRBV30	NA	TRBJ2-5	NA	TGTGCCTGGAGTGTACTGGAGGAGACCCAGTACTTC	CAWSVLEETQYF
TRBV7-9	TRBD1	TRBJ2-3	NA	TGTGCCAGCAGCCCCCGGGACAGGACCTACACAGATACGCAGTATTTT	CASSPRDRTYTDTQYF
TRBV5-1	TRBD1	TRBJ2-6	NA	TGCGCCAGCAGGACAGGGGTTACGGGGGCCAACGTCCTGACTTTC	CASRTGVTGANVLTF
TRBV3-1/TRBV3-2	NA	TRBJ1-1	NA	TGTGCCAGCAGCCAAGATGCTGGGAGCCTGAACACTGAAGCTTTCTTT	CASSQDAGSLNTEAFF
TRBV28	TRBD2	TRBJ2-1	NA	TGTGCCAGCAGTCCGGGACTAGCGGGGGCCTACAATGAGCAGTTCTTC	CASSPGLAGAYNEQFF
TRBV7-2	NA	TRBJ2-3	NA	TGTGCCAGCAGCCAAACACATGCATCTTATACGCAGTATTTT	CASSQTHASYTQYF
TRBV3-1/TRBV3-2	TRBD1	TRBJ2-6	NA	TGTGCCAGCAGCAGACAGGGCTCTGGGGCCAACGTCCTGACTTTC	CASSRQGSGANVLTF
TRBV9	TRBD1	TRBJ1-2	NA	TGTGCCAGCAGCGTAGGCAGGGGGCTAGGTGGCTACACCTTC	CASSVGRGLGGYTF
TRBV30	NA	TRBJ2-5	once	TGTGCCTGGAGCCCGGGAGAGACCCAGTACTTC	CAWSPGETQYF
TRBV7-8	TRBD1	TRBJ2-1	NA	TGTGCCAGCAGCTTCTTCCGGGACAGGGGGCATGAGCAGTTCTTC	CASSFFRDRGHEQFF
TRBV5-1	TRBD1	TRBJ2-5	NA	TGCGCCAGCAGCTTGTATTGGGGACAGGGTTTGGCACAGGAGACCCAGTACTTC	CASSLYWGQGLAQETQYF
TRBV19	TRBD1	TRBJ1-5	NA	TGTGCCAGTAGTCCTGGACGGACAGGAAATCAGCCCCAGCATTTT	CASSPGRTGNQPQHF
TRBV18	NA	TRBJ2-1	NA	TGTGCCAGCTCAGGACTGAGGGATGAGCAGTTCTTC	CASSGLRDEQFF
TRBV5-1	NA	TRBJ1-2	NA	TGCGCCAGCAGCACCGCCGGGAGCTATGGCTACACCTTC	CASSTAGSYGYTF
TRBV6-5	NA	TRBJ1-2	NA	TGTGCCAGCAGTTACTCGCCAGGGGCACGGGCTGGCTACACCTTC	CASSYSPGARAGYTF
TRBV2	TRBD2	TRBJ2-1	NA	TGTGCCAGCAGCCGACTAGCGGGGGGATGGAATGAGCAGTTCTTC	CASSRLAGGWNEQFF
TRBV2	NA	TRBJ1-2	NA	TGTGCCAGCAGTGGAAAAGGGACTCGGGCTAGCTATGGCTACACCTTC	CASSGKGTRASYGYTF
TRBV7-2	TRBD1	TRBJ2-5	NA	TGTGCCAGCAGCCGGGACAGGGGATTTGAGACCCAGTACTTC	CASSRDRGFETQYF